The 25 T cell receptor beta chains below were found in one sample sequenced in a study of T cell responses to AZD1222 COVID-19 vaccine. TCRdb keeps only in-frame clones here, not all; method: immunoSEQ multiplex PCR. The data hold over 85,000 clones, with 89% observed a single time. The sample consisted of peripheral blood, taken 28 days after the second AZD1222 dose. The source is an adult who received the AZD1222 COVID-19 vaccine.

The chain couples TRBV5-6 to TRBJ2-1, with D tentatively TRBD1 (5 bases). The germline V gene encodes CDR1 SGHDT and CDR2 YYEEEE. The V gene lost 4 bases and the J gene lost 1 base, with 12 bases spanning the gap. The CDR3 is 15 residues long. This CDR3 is CASSTTGFSYNEQFF. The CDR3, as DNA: TGTGCCAGCAGCACAACAGGTTTTTCCTACAATGAGCAGTTCTTC.

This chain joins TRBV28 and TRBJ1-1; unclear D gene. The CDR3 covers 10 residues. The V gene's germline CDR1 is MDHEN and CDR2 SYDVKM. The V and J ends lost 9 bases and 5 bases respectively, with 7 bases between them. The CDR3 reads CASGRTEAFF. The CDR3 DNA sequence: TGTGCCAGTGGACGAACTGAAGCTTTCTTT.

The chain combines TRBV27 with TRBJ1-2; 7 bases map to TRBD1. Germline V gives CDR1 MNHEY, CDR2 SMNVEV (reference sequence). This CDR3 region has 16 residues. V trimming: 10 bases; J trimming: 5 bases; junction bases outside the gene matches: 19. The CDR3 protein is CATSPSTGDRHYGYTF. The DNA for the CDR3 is TGTGCCACCAGCCCTTCTACAGGGGATCGGCATTATGGCTACACCTTC.

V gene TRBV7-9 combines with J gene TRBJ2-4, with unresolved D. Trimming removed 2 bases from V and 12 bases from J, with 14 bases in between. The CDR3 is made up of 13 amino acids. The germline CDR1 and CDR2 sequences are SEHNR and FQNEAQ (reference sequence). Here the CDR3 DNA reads TGTGCCAGCAGCTTACAAGGCCTTCGAGATCAGTACTTC. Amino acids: CASSLQGLRDQYF.

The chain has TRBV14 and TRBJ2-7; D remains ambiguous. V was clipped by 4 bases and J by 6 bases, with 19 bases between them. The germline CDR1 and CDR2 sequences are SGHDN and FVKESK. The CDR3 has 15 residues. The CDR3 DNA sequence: TGTGCCAGCAGCCCTCCCAAAAGGGCCGAAGGCGAGCAGTACGTC. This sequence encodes CASSPPKRAEGEQYV.

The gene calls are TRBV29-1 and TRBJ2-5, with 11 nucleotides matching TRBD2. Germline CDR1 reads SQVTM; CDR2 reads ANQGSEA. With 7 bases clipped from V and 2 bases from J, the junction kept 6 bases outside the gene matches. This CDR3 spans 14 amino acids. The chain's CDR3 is CSGGGTSGQETQYF. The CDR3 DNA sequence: TGCAGCGGAGGCGGGACTAGCGGACAAGAGACCCAGTACTTC.

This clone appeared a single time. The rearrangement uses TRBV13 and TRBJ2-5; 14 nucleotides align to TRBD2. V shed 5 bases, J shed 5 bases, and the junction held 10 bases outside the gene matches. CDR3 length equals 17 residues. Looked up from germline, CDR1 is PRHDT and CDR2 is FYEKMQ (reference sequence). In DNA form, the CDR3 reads TGTGCCAGCAGCGCGACTAGCGGGGGGGCCATGTGGGAGACCCAGTACTTC. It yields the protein CASSATSGGAMWETQYF.

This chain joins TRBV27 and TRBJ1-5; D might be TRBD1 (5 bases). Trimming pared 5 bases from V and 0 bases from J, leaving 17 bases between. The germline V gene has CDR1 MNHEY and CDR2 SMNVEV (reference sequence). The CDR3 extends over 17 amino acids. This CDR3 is CASSPLPGPSSNQPQHF. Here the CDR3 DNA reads TGTGCCAGCAGTCCGTTACCGGGACCCTCTAGCAATCAGCCCCAGCATTTT.

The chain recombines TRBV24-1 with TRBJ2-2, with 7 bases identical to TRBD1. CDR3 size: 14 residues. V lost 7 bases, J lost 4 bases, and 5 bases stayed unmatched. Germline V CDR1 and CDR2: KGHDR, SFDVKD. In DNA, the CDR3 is TGTGCCACCAGACAACAGGGGATCACCGGGGAGCTGTTTTTT. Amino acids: CATRQQGITGELFF.

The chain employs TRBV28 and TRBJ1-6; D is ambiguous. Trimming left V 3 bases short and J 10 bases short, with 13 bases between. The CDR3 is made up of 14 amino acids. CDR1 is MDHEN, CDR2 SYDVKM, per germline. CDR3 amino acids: CASSFLPLGSPLHF. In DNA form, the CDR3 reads TGTGCCAGCAGTTTTCTCCCGCTCGGATCACCCCTCCACTTT.

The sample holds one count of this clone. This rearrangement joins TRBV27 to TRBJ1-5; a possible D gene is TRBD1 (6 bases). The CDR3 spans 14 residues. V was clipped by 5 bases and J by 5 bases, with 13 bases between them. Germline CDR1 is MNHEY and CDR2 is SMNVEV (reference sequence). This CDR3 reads CASSPGHNYQPQHF. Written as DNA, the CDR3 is TGTGCCAGCAGTCCGGGACACAACTATCAGCCCCAGCATTTT.

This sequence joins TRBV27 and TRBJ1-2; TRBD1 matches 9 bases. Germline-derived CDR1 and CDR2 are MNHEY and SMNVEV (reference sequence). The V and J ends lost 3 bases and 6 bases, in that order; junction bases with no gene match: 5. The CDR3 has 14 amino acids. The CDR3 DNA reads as TGTGCCAGCAGTTTTCAAGGGACAGGGAATGGCTACACCTTC. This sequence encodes CASSFQGTGNGYTF.

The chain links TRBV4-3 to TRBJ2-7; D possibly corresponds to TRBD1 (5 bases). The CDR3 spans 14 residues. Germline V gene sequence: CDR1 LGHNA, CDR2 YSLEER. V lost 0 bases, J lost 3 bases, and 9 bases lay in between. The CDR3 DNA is TGCGCCAGCAGCCAAGATCAGACAGTCTACGAGCAGTACTTC. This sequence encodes CASSQDQTVYEQYF.

CDR3 loop: CASSSDRVLNQPQHF. For the CDR3, the DNA is TGTGCCAGCAGCTCGGACAGGGTACTTAATCAGCCCCAGCATTTT. The V and J genes are TRBV7-9 and TRBJ1-5; TRBD1 aligns across 8 bases. Trimming removed 4 bases from V and 4 bases from J; junction bases left unmatched: 6. This CDR3 comprises 15 residues. CDR1 is SEHNR, CDR2 FQNEAQ, per germline (reference sequence).

For the CDR3, the DNA is TGTGCCAGCAGCTTAGTTGCCAGACCTAATGAAAAACTGTTTTTT. Translating gives CASSLVARPNEKLFF. The chain is built from TRBV7-9 and TRBJ1-4; no clear D gene. This CDR3 contains 15 residues. Germline V lookup: CDR1 SEHNR, CDR2 FQNEAQ (reference sequence). Between the trimmed V and J ends, which lost 1 base and 3 bases, there was a span of 9 bases. Full variable domain (outside the CDR3, taken from reference TRBV7-9 and TRBJ1-4): DTGVSQNPRHKITKRGQNVTFRCDPISEHNRLYWYRQTLGQGPEFLTYFQNEAQLEKSRLLSDRFSAERPKGSFSTLEIQRTEQGDSAMYLCASSLVARPNEKLFFGSGTQLSVL.

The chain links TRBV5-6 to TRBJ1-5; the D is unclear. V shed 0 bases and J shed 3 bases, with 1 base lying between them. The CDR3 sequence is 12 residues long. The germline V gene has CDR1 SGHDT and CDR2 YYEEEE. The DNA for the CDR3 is TGTGCCAGCAGCTTGGACAATCAGCCCCAGCATTTT. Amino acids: CASSLDNQPQHF.

The CDR3 region has the DNA TGCGCCAGCAGCCAGACCCTTGGACAGGAGGCAGGGATTCAGCCCCAGCATTTT. It codes for CASSQTLGQEAGIQPQHF. This chain uses TRBV4-3 with TRBJ1-5; 7 nucleotides agree with TRBD1. Germline V gives CDR1 LGHNA, CDR2 YSLEER. The CDR3 consists of 18 residues. After removal of 3 bases from V and 6 bases from J, the junction contained 17 bases not matched to a gene.

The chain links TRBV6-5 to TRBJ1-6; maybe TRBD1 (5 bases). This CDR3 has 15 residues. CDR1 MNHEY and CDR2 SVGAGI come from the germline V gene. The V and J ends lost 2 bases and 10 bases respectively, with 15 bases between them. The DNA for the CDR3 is TGTGCCAGCAGTTACGGTGGAACAGGCAAATCACCCCTCCACTTT. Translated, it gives CASSYGGTGKSPLHF.

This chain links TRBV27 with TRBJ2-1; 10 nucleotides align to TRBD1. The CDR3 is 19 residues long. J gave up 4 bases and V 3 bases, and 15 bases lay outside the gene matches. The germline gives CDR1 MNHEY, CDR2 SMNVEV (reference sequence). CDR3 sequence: CASSFRGQGVPKRYNEQFF. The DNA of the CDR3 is TGTGCCAGCAGTTTCCGCGGACAGGGGGTCCCTAAACGATACAATGAGCAGTTCTTC.

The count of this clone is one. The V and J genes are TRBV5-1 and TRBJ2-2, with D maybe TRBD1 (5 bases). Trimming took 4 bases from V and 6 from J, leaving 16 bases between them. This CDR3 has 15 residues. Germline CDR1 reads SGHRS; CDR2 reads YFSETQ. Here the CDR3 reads CASSRARERAGELFF. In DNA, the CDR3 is TGCGCCAGCAGCCGAGCCAGGGAACGAGCCGGGGAGCTGTTTTTT.

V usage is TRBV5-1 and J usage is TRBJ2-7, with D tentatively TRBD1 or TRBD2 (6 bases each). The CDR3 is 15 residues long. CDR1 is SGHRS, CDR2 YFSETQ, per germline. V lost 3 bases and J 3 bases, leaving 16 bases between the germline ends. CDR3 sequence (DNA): TGCGCCAGCAGCTCGGCACAGGGACTTGTCTACGAGCAGTACTTC. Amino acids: CASSSAQGLVYEQYF. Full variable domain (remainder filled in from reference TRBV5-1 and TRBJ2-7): KAGVTQTPRYLIKTRGQQVTLSCSPISGHRSVSWYQQTPGQGLQFLFEYFSETQRNKGNFPGRFSGRQFSNSRSEMNVSTLELGDSALYLCASSSAQGLVYEQYFGPGTRLTVT.

CDR3 sequence (DNA): TGTGCCAGCAGTCACGGGACAGGACTGTTTTTT. Protein product: CASSHGTGLFF. The chain couples TRBV6-2 or TRBV6-3 to TRBJ2-2; 8 nucleotides align to TRBD1. Germline V gene lookup returns CDR1 MNHEY and CDR2 SVGEGT. The CDR3 covers 11 residues. V shed 5 bases, J shed 14 bases, and the junction held 4 bases outside the gene matches.

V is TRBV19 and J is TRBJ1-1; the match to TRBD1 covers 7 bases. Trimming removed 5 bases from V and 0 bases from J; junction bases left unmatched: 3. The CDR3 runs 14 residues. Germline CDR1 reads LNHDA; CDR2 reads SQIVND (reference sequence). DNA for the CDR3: TGTGCCAGTAGTGTGGGACAGATGAACACTGAAGCTTTCTTT. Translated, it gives CASSVGQMNTEAFF.

The CDR3 DNA reads as TGTGCCAGCAGTTACTCGAGCAGGGAAGAGGAAAAACTGTTTTTT. Its protein product is CASSYSSREEEKLFF. This chain joins TRBV6-5 and TRBJ1-4, with D possibly matching TRBD1 (5 bases). This CDR3 is 15 amino acids long. Germline CDR1 is MNHEY and CDR2 is SVGAGI. V was trimmed by 0 bases and J by 8 bases, leaving 13 bases between them.

The CDR3 here is CASSHTEDYNEQFF. In DNA form, the CDR3 reads TGTGCCAGCAGCCACACCGAAGATTACAATGAGCAGTTCTTC. The gene calls are TRBV9 and TRBJ2-1; D unresolved. Per germline, CDR1 SGDLS and CDR2 YYNGEE. The CDR3 is made up of 14 amino acids. The V end was cut by 4 bases, the J end by 4 bases, with 12 bases between.